Listed below are T cell receptor beta chains from one sample, sequenced in a study of OX40 agonist ivuxolimab in advanced cancers. Method: immunoSEQ multiplex PCR; TCRdb's copy keeps in-frame clones and lacks some. This table has some 48,000 clones, approximately 81% appearing once. Sequencing used CD4+ or CD8+ T cells sorted from blood, obtained in a trial of the OX40 agonist ivuxolimab. All receptors come from an adult with an advanced solid tumor such as melanoma, head and neck, liver or kidney cancer. The CDR3 runs from the conserved cysteine through the conserved F or W.

TRBV6-1	TRBJ2-1	CATDGGSSYNEQFF
TRBV27	TRBJ2-1	CASSPIVSGGEQFF
TRBV9	TRBJ2-7	CASSPRTDYYEQYF
TRBV6-4	TRBJ2-1	CASSDGKSEQFF
TRBV7-6	TRBJ2-3	CASSLQDSWAQYF
TRBV5-8	TRBJ1-5	CASSFWGNQPQHF
TRBV9	TRBJ2-1	CASSARDGSYNEQFF
TRBV27	TRBJ2-1	CASSLSPYNEQFF
TRBV4-2	TRBJ2-7	CASSQDYGQRYEQYF
TRBV2	TRBJ2-1	CASKVLPSYNEQFF
TRBV7-8	TRBJ1-1	CASSLGGESEAFF
TRBV2	TRBJ2-1	CASSSGTNNNEQFF
TRBV7-6	TRBJ2-1	CASSLEVSGGNEQFF
TRBV13	TRBJ1-1	CASSFGGDTEAFF
TRBV10-2	TRBJ2-7	CASSVLPTMNEQYF
TRBV14	TRBJ2-3	CASSLGQTSTDTQYF
TRBV4-1	TRBJ1-3	CASSQARLSGNTIYF
TRBV30	TRBJ1-5	CAWSVGTYSNQPQHF
TRBV20-1	TRBJ2-1	CSAGGLEQFF
TRBV11-3	TRBJ1-3	CASSSGTAGNTIYF
TRBV19	TRBJ2-3	CACAGLAGFPDTQYF
TRBV10-3	TRBJ2-3	CAISEVVGGGGDTQYF
TRBV27	TRBJ2-5	CASSSRLAEQETQYF
TRBV27	TRBJ1-5	CASSPGGTSNQPQHF
TRBV2	TRBJ1-3	CASSPDSGSGNTIYF
TRBV29-1	TRBJ2-5	CSVDGGPLTYQETQYF
TRBV7-9	TRBJ2-6	CASSLGRRTGTGANVLTF
TRBV27	TRBJ2-7	CASSLSMGTLTYEQYF
TRBV28	TRBJ2-3	CASRQLAASTDTQYF
TRBV7-6	TRBJ1-1	CASSELYRGGVNTEAFF
TRBV23-1	TRBJ2-2	CASRAASRGCSNTGELFF
TRBV7-8	TRBJ2-7	CASSPDRSSYEQYF
TRBV29-1	TRBJ1-1	CSAVDAHTEAFF
TRBV7-3	TRBJ1-1	CASSRKLMNTEAFF
TRBV4-3	TRBJ2-7	CASSPYHGGAYEQYF
TRBV4-2	TRBJ2-3	CASSRALSGGTDTQYF
TRBV6-5	TRBJ1-2	CASSYSTGGGYTF
TRBV6-5	TRBJ1-2	CASSYTGNYGYTF
TRBV6-1	TRBJ1-2	CASSEFDRTPSYGYTF
TRBV27	TRBJ2-2	CASRGGPGELFF
TRBV5-4	TRBJ1-3	CASSLDDYSGNTIYF
TRBV10-2	TRBJ1-4	CASRRTGLEVGANEKLFF
TRBV27	TRBJ2-1	CASSLFAGEGPYNEQFF
TRBV10-3	TRBJ1-1	CAISESIIGGVGTEAFF
TRBV14	TRBJ2-3	CASSPTFARGGLDTQYF
TRBV6-1	TRBJ1-1	CASSIPTEAFF
TRBV19	TRBJ2-7	CASSAQDKVYEQYF
TRBV14	TRBJ2-7	CASSQGALSEQYF
TRBV28	TRBJ2-4	CASSLYKNIQYF
TRBV7-9	TRBJ2-1	CASSPLAGDSRSYNEQFF
TRBV10-3	TRBJ1-1	CAISGLQGENSEAFF
TRBV4-2	TRBJ2-5	CASSQVGAGGDQETQYF
TRBV2	TRBJ1-1	CASRAGENTEAFF
TRBV27	TRBJ2-1	CASSFWSGAGLAGGPSYNEQFF
TRBV27	TRBJ1-5	CASSTGTGGNQPQHF
TRBV19	TRBJ1-1	CASFLGSAFF
TRBV7-9	TRBJ2-7	CASSSQNNYEQYF
TRBV9	TRBJ2-7	CASSSTPGTSYEQYF
TRBV7-3	TRBJ2-1	CASSLGQGYNEQFF